The T cell receptor (beta chain) under discussion was sequenced for a study of Ad26.COV2.S vaccination and SARS-CoV-2 variants. Study background: Into the muscle, Ad26.COV2.S was dosed once or twice, 56 days apart.

CDR1 and CDR2 from the germline V gene are MNHNY and SVGAGI (reference sequence). Unmatched junction bases numbered 5, after V lost 6 bases and J lost 3 bases. This CDR3 spans 15 amino acids. The treatment: over 15 received Ad26.COV2.S at low or high dose, single or two shots; about 5 received placebo; per-sample allocation not given. The samples were gathered on day 63 after the first injection of vaccine or placebo. The administered vaccine (an Ad26 vector) expressed Wuhan-strain SARS-CoV-2 spike. General observations from the study: Total T cell responses were possibly underestimated by TCR breadth and depth analyses. Reportedly, spike-specific CD8+ and CD4+ T cell responses achieved substantial breadth once vaccination had taken place.

Here immunoSEQ multiplex PCR was the method, and the copy in TCRdb shows in-frame clones only, minus some. The repertoire holds hundreds of thousands of clones, with 90% as singletons. This clone turned up a few times. Its cognate antigen is unknown. The clonotype comes from a person aged 18 to 65 who received the Ad26.COV2.S COVID-19 vaccine or a placebo. The sample here was peripheral blood, taken in a trial of Ad26.COV2.S vaccine versus placebo. The chain has TRBV6-6 and TRBJ2-3; 11 positions agree with TRBD1. Written as DNA, the CDR3 is TGTGCCAGCAGCTCACGGGACAGGGGGACAGATACGCAGTATTTT. This gives the protein CASSSRDRGTDTQYF.